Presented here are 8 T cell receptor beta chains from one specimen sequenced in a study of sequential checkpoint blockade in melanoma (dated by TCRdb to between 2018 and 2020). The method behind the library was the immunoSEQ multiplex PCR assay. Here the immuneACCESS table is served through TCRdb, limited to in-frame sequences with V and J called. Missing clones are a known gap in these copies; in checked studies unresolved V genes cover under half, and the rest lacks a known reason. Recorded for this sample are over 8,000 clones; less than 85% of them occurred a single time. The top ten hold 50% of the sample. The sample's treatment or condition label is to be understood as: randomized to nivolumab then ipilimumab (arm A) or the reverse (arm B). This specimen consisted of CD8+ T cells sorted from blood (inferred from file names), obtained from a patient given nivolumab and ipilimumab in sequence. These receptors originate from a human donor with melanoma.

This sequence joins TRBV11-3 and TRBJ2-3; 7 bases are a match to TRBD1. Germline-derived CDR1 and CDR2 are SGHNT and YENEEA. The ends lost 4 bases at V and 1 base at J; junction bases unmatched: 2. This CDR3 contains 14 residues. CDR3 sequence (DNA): TGTGCCAGCAGCTCCGACAGGGGCACAGATACGCAGTATTTT. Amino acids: CASSSDRGTDTQYF.

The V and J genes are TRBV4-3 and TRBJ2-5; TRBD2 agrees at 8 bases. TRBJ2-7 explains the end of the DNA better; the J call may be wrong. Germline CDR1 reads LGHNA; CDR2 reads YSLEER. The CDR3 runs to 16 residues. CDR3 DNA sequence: TGCGCCAGCAGCCACCTTCCGGGGGGGGACGGCCACGAGCAGTACTTC. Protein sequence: CASSHLPGGDGHEQYF.

The CDR3 loop is CASIEGALGSGYTF. For the CDR3, the DNA is TGTGCCAGCATCGAGGGGGCACTAGGTTCTGGCTACACCTTC. The chain employs TRBV7-9 and TRBJ1-2, with 7 nucleotides matching TRBD1. The J segment lost 7 bases and the V segment lost 7 bases, leaving 12 bases of the junction unmatched. CDR3 length equals 14 residues. Germline V gene data show CDR1 as SEHNR and CDR2 as FQNEAQ (reference sequence). Supplemented by reference TRBV7-9 and TRBJ1-2, the full variable domain reads DTGVSQNPRHKITKRGQNVTFRCDPISEHNRLYWYRQTLGQGPEFLTYFQNEAQLEKSRLLSDRFSAERPKGSFSTLEIQRTEQGDSAMYLCASIEGALGSGYTFGSGTRLTVV.

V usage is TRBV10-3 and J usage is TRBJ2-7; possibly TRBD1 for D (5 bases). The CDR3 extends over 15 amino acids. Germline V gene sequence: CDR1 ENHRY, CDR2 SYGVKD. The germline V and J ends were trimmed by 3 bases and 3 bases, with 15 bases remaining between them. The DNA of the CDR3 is TGTGCCATCAGTGATAGAATAAAGGGGCTCTACGAGCAGTACTTC. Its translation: CAISDRIKGLYEQYF.

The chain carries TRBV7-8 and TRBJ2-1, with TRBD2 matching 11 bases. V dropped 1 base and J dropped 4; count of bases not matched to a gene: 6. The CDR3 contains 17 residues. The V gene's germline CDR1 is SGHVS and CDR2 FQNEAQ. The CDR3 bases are TGTGCCAGCAGCTTAGGATCACTAGCGGGGGAATACAATGAGCAGTTCTTC. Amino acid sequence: CASSLGSLAGEYNEQFF.

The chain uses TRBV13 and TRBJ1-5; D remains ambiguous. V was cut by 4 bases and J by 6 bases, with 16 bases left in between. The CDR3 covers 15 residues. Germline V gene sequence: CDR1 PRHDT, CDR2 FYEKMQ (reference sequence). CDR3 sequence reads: CASSSSRGAAQPQHF. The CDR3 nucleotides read TGTGCCAGCAGCTCCTCCCGAGGTGCGGCTCAGCCCCAGCATTTT.

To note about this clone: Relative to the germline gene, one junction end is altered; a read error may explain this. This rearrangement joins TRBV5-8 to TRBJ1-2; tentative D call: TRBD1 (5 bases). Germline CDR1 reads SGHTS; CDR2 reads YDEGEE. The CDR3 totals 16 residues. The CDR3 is CASSQAFDSSVHGYTF. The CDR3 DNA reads TGCGCCAGCAGCCAAGCCTTTGACAGTTCGGTACATGGCTACACCTTC.

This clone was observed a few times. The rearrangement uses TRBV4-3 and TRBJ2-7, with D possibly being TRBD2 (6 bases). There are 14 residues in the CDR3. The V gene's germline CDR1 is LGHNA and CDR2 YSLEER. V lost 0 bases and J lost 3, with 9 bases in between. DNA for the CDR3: TGCGCCAGCAGCCAAGATGCGACTAGCTACGAGCAGTACTTC. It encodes CASSQDATSYEQYF.